This T cell receptor (beta chain) emerged from a study of beta chain features in type 1 diabetes. Study-level information: Healthy donors and patients showed comparable age, gender and cell yields.

Donors contributed one heparinised blood draw apiece, averaging about 116 mL. The study's findings and limits: Healthy donors had naive, central memory and Treg TCRB repertoires that appeared less similar than those seen among patients. Shortening that was moderate but significant affected the TCRB CDR3s of Type 1 diabetes patients in all four CD4+ subsets.

Expressed TCRB transcripts got sequenced, as all isolated RNA was reverse transcribed. The average read count of naive, central memory and regulatory T cell samples was around 3.8 million. Repertoires were generated with immunoSEQ multiplex PCR, while TCRdb's copy carries only in-frame clones and drops some. Of a few hundred thousand clones detected, 16% appear once; the ten largest clones hold less than 0.09%. Worth noting for this clone: Antigen specificity is unknown.

The sample taken for sequencing was naive CD4+ T cells from blood. This TCR derives from a young man with type 1 diabetes.

The CDR3 DNA sequence: TGTGCCAGCAGGCCACCGGGACAGGGTAATTACGAGCAGTACTTC. Its protein product is CASRPPGQGNYEQYF. The chain has TRBV28 and TRBJ2-7; 9 bases are a match to TRBD1. CDR1 is MDHEN and CDR2 is SYDVKM in the germline V gene. V was clipped by 6 bases and J by 4 bases; unmatched bases: 10. The CDR3 sequence is 15 residues long. The entire variable domain, with the rest obtained from reference TRBV28 and TRBJ2-7, is as follows: DVKVTQSSRYLVKRTGEKVFLECVQDMDHENMFWYRQDPGLGLRLIYFSYDVKMKEKGDIPEGYSVSREKKERFSLILESASTNQTSMYLCASRPPGQGNYEQYFGPGTRLTVT.